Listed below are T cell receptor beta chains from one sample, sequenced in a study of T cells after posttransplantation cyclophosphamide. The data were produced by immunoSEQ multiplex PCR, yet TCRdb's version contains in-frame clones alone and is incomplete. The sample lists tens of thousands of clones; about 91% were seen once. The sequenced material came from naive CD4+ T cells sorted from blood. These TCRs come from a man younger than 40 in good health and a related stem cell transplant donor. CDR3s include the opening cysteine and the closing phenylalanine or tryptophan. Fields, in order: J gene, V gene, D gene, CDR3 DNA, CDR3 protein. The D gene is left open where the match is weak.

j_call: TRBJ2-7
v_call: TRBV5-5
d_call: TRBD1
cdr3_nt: TGTGCCAGCAGCTTGTCTGGGACAGGGGGCGACGAGCAGTACTTC
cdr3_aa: CASSLSGTGGDEQYF

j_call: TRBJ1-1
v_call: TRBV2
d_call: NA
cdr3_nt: TGTGCCAGCAGGGCGGACAGAGGGCTGAACACTGAAGCTTTCTTT
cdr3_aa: CASRADRGLNTEAFF

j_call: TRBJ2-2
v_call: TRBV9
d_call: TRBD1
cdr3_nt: TGTGCCAGCAGCGTAGCCGGGACAGGGGGTAGGGTCACCGGGGAGCTGTTTTTT
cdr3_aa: CASSVAGTGGRVTGELFF

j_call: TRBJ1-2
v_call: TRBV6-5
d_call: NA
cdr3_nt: TGTGCCAGCAGTTACTCGGTCACAGCCTCCTCTGGCTACACCTTC
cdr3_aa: CASSYSVTASSGYTF

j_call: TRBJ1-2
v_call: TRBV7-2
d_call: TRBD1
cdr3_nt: TGTGCCAGCAGCCCGGACAGGCGAGATAACTATGGCTACACCTTC
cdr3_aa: CASSPDRRDNYGYTF

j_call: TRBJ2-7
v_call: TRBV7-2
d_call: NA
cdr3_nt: TGTGCCAGCAGCTCCCACTCCTACGAGCAGTACTTC
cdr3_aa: CASSSHSYEQYF

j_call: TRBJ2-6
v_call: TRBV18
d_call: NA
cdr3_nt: TGTGCCAGCTCACCAAGATCGAGTTTCTCTGGGGCCAACGTCCTGACTTTC
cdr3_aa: CASSPRSSFSGANVLTF

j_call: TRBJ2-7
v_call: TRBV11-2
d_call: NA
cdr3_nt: TGTGCCAGCAGCCCCACAGGCCAGCAGTACTTC
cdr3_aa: CASSPTGQQYF

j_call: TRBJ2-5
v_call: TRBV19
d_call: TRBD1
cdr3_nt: TGTGCCAGTAGGACAGGGGGCGCGAGGGAGACCCAGTACTTC
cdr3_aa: CASRTGGARETQYF

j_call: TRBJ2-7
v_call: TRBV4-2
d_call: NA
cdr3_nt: TGTGCCAGCAGCCAAGATGACAGGTCCTCCTCCTACGAGCAGTACTTC
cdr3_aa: CASSQDDRSSSYEQYF

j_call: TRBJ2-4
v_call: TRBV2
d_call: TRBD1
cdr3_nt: TGTGCCAGCAACCGGGACAGGAAAAACATTCAGTACTTC
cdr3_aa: CASNRDRKNIQYF

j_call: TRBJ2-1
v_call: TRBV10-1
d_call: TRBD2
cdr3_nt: TGCGCCAGCAGTGAGTCTCGACTAGCGGGGATTGATGAGCAGTTCTTC
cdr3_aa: CASSESRLAGIDEQFF

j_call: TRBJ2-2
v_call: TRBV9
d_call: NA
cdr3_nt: TGTGCCAGCAGCGATAGTAAAGTAAAGTTAAACACCGGGGAGCTGTTTTTT
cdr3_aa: CASSDSKVKLNTGELFF

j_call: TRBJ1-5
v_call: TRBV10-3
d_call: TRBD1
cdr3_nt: TGTGCCATCAGTGAGGTTGGACAGGGGTCGGGTCCCCAGCATTTT
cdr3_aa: CAISEVGQGSGPQHF

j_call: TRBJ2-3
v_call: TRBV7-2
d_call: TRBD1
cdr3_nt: TGTGCCAGCAGCTCCGGACAGGGTAGCACAGATACGCAGTATTTT
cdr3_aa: CASSSGQGSTDTQYF